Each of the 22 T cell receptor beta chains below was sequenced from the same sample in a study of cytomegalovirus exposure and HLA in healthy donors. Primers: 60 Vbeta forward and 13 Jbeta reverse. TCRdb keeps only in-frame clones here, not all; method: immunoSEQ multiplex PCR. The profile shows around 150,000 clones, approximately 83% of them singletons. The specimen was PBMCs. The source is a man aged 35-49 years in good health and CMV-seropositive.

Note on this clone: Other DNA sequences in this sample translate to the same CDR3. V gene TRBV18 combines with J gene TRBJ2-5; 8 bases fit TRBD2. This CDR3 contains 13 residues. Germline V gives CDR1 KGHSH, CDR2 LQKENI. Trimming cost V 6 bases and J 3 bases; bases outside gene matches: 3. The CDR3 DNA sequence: TGTGCCAGCTCTCCGCGGGGGGAAGAGACCCAGTACTTC. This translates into CASSPRGEETQYF.

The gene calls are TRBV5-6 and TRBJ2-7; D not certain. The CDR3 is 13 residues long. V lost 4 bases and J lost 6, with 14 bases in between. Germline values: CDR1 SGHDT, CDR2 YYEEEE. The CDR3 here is CASSALIFGEQYF. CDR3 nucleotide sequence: TGTGCCAGCAGCGCCCTTATATTCGGCGAGCAGTACTTC. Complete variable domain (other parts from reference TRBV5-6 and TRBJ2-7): DAGVTQSPTHLIKTRGQQVTLRCSPKSGHDTVSWYQQALGQGPQFIFQYYEEEERQRGNFPDRFSGHQFPNYSSELNVNALLLGDSALYLCASSALIFGEQYFGPGTRLTVT.

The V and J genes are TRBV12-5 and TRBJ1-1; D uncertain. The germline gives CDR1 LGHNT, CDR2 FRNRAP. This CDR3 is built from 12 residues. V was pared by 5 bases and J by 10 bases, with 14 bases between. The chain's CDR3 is CASGPPFRGAFF. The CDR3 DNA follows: TGTGCTAGTGGTCCCCCTTTTCGCGGAGCTTTCTTT.

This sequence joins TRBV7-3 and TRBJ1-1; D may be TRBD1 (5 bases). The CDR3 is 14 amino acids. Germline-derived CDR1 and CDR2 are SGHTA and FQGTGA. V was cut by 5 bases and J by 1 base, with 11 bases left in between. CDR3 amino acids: CASSPQGWNTEAFF. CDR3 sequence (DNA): TGTGCCAGCAGCCCTCAGGGATGGAACACTGAAGCTTTCTTT.

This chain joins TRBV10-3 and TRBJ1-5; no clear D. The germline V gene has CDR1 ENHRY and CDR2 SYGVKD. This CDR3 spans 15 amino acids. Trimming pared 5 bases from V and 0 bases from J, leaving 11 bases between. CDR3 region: CAISRGSNSNQPQHF. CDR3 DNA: TGTGCCATCAGTCGAGGGTCGAATAGCAATCAGCCCCAGCATTTT.

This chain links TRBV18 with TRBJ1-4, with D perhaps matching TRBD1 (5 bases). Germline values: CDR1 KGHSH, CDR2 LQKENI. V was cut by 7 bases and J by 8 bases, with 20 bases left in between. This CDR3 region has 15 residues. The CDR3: CASYPGTDGREKLFF. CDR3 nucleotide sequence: TGTGCCAGCTACCCAGGGACGGACGGGAGAGAAAAACTGTTTTTT.

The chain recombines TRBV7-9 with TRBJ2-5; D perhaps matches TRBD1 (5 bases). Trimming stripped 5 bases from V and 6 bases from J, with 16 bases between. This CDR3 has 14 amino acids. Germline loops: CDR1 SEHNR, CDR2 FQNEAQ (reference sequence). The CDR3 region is CASSISGMKQTQYF. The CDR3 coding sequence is TGTGCCAGCAGCATCTCAGGGATGAAACAGACCCAGTACTTC.

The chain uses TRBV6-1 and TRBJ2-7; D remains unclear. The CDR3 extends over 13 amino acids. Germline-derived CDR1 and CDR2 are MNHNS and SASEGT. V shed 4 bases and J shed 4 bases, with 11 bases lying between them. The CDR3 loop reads CASSVPAGYEQYF. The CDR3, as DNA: TGTGCCAGCAGTGTACCAGCAGGATACGAGCAGTACTTC.

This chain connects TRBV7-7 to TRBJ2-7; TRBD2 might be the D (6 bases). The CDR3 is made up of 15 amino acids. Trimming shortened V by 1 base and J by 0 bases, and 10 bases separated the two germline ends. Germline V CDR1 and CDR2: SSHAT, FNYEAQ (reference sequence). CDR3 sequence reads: CASSLGQDYSYEQYF. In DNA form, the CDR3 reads TGTGCCAGCAGCTTAGGTCAGGACTACTCCTACGAGCAGTACTTC.

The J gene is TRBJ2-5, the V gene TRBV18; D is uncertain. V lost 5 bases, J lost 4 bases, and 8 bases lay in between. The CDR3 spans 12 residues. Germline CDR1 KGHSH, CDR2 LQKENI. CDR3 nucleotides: TGTGCCAGCTCAATCCCATCAGAGACCCAGTACTTC. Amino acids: CASSIPSETQYF. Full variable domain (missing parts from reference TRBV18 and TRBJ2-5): NAGVMQNPRHLVRRRGQEARLRCSPMKGHSHVYWYRQLPEEGLKFMVYLQKENIIDESGMPKERFSAEFPKEGPSILRIQQVVRGDSAAYFCASSIPSETQYFGPGTRLLVL.

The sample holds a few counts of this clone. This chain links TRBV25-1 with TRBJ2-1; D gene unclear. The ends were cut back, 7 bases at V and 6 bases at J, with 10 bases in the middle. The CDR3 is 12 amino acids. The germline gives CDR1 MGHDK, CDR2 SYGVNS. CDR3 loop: CASNRRSNEQFF. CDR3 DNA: TGTGCCAGCAACCGACGGAGCAATGAGCAGTTCTTC.

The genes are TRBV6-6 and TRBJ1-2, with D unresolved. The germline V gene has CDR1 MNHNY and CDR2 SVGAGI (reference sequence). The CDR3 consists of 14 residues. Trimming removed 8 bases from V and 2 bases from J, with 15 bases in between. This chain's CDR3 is CASGGTDTNYGYTF. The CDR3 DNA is TGTGCCAGCGGAGGCACAGACACGAACTATGGCTACACCTTC.

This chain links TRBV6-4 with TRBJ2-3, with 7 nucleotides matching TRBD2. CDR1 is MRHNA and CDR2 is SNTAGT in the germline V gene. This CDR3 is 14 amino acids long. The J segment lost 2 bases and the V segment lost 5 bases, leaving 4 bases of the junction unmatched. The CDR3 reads CASSLGLFTDTQYF. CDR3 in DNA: TGTGCCAGCAGTTTGGGACTATTCACAGATACGCAGTATTTT.

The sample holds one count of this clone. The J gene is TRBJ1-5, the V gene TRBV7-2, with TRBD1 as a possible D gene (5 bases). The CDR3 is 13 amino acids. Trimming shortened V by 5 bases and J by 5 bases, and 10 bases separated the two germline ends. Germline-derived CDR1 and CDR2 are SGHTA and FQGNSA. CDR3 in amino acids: CASSPGRDQPQHF. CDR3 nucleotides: TGTGCCAGCAGCCCAGGCAGGGATCAGCCCCAGCATTTT.

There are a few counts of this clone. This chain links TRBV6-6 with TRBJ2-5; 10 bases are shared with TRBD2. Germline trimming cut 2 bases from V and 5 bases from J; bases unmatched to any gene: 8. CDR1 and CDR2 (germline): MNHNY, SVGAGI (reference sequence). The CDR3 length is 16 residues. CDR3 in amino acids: CASSYPERGGKETQYF. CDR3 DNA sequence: TGTGCCAGCAGTTACCCTGAGCGGGGGGGGAAGGAGACCCAGTACTTC.

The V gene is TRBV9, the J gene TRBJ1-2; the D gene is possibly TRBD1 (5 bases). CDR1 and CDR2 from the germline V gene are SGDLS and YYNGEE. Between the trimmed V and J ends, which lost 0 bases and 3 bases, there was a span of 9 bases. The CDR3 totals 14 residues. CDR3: CASSVGDSYYGYTF. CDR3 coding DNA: TGTGCCAGCAGCGTAGGCGACAGTTACTATGGCTACACCTTC.

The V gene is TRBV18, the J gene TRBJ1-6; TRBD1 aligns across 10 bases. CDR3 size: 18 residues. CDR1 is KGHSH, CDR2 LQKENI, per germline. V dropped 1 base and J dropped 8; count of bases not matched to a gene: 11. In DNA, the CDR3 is TGTGCCAGCTCACCACACCGACCGGGACAGGGGTCAGATTCACCCCTCCACTTT. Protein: CASSPHRPGQGSDSPLHF.

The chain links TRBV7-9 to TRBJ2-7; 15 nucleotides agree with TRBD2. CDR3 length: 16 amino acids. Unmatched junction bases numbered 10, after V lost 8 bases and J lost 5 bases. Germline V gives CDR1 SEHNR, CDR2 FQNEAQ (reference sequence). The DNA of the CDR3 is TGTGCCAGCCAAGGACTAGCGGGAGGGGGTAGGGACGAGCAGTACTTC. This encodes CASQGLAGGGRDEQYF. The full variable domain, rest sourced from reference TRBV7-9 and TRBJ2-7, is DTGVSQNPRHKITKRGQNVTFRCDPISEHNRLYWYRQTLGQGPEFLTYFQNEAQLEKSRLLSDRFSAERPKGSFSTLEIQRTEQGDSAMYLCASQGLAGGGRDEQYFGPGTRLTVT.

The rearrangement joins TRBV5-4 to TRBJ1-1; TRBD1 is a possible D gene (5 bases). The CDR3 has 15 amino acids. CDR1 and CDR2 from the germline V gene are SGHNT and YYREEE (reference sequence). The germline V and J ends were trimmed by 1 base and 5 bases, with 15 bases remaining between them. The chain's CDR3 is CASSLSGGWSTEAFF. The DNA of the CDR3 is TGTGCCAGCAGCTTGTCGGGGGGATGGAGTACTGAAGCTTTCTTT.

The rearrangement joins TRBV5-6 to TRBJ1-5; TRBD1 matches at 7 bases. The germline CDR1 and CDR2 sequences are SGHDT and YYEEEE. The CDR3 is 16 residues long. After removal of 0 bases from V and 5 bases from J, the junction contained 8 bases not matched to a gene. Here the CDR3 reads CASSLAGRGEDQPQHF. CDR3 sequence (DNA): TGTGCCAGCAGCTTGGCGGGCAGGGGGGAGGATCAGCCCCAGCATTTT.

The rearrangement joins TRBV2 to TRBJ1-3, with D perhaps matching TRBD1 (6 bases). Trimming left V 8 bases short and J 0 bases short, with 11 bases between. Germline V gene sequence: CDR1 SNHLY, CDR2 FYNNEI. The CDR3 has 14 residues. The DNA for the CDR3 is TGTGCCAGCTCAACAGGGCTCTCTGGAAACACCATATATTTT. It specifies CASSTGLSGNTIYF.

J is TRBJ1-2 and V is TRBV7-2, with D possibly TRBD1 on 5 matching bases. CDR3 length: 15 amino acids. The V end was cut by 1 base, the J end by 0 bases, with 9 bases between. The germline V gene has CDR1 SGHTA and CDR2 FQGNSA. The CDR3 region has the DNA TGTGCCAGCAGCTTAGTCCTACAGGCTAACTATGGCTACACCTTC. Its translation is CASSLVLQANYGYTF.